The T cell receptor beta chain described here comes from a study of identical twins. TCRdb reprocessed the 5' RACE reads with MiXCR, giving one entry per CDR3 protein. The table includes hundreds of thousands of distinct CDR3 sequences, 20% to 25% detected once. Trimming removed 6 bases from V and 6 bases from J, with 12 bases in between. CDR3 length equals 12 residues. Germline V gene sequence: CDR1 MNHEY, CDR2 SMNVEV (reference sequence). Details on this clonotype: The antigen is unknown.

Study results and caveats: Abundant beta clonotypes from cord blood bore fewer insertions; memory repertoires lacked this pattern. Where beta out-of-frame sequences were concerned, excess twin sharing was weaker.

These data also featured in a second study, about T cells expressing NK-cell markers.

The TCR sequence derives from a woman aged 18-30 years in good health. Material for sequencing was CD4+ T cells sorted from blood. The gene calls are TRBV27 and TRBJ2-7; a possible D gene is TRBD1 (6 bases). CDR3 residues: CASSKQGFEQYF. The CDR3 nucleotides read TGTGCCAGCAGCAAGCAGGGGTTCGAGCAGTACTTC.